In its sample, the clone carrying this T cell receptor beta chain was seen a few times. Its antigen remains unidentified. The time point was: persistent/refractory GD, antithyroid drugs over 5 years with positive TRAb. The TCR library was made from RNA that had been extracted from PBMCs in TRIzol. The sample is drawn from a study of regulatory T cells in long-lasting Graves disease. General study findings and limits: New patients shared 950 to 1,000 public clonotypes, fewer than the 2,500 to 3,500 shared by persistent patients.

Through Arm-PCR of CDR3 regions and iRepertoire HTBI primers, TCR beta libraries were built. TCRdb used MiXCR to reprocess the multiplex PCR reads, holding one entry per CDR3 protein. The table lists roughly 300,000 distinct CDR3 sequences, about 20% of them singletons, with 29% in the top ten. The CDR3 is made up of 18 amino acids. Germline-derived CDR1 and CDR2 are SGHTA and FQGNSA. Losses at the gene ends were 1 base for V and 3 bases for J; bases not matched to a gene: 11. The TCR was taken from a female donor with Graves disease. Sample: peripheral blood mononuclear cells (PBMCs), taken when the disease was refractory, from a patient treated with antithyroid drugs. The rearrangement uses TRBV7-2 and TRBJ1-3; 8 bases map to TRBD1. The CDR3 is CASSLDIYGRGLGNTIYF. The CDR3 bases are TGTGCCAGCAGCTTAGATATTTACGGCAGGGGGCTTGGAAACACCATATATTTT.